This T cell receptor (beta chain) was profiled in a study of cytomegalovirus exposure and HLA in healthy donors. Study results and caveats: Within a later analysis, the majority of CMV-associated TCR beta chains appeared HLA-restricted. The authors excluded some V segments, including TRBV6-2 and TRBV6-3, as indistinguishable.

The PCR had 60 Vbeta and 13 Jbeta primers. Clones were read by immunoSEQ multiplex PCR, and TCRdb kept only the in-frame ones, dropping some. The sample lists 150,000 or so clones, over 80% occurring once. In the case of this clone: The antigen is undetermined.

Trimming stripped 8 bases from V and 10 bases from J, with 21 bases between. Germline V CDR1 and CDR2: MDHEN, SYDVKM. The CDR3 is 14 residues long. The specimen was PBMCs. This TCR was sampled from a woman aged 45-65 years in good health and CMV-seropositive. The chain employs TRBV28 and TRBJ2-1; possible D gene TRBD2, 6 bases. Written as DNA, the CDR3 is TGTGCCAGCCGAGGGGTCTCGGGAGTAGGCGAGCAGTTCTTC. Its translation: CASRGVSGVGEQFF.